The clone carrying this T cell receptor beta chain was observed a single time. Its antigen remains unknown. The sample belongs to a study of cytomegalovirus exposure and HLA in healthy donors. With 60 Vbeta and 13 Jbeta primers, the PCR was carried out. Sequenced by immunoSEQ multiplex PCR; TCRdb stores in-frame clones only, minus some. The sample consists of under 200,000 clones, approximately 86% of them appearing once. After removal of 7 bases from V and 7 bases from J, the junction contained 10 bases not matched to a gene. CDR3 length: 15 residues. Germline CDR1 is MNHNS and CDR2 is SASEGT. General study points: A reported reduction in N-insertions relative to the roughly 670-donor mean was seen in an Asian-associated ancestry cluster in a later analysis. With later analysis, a missense DCLRE1C variant became linked to TCR beta V- and J-gene trimming.

The chain joins TRBV6-1 to TRBJ1-5; 10 bases match TRBD1. The sequence came from a woman in her twenties or thirties in good health and CMV-seronegative. The sample comprised PBMCs. The CDR3 sequence: CASTGGQGTGQPQHF. CDR3 DNA sequence: TGTGCCAGCACCGGGGGACAGGGGACGGGGCAGCCCCAGCATTTT.